This TCR beta chain was found in a study of blood T cell repertoires in COVID-19. Measured with immunoSEQ multiplex PCR; TCRdb has only the in-frame clones, and not every one. Of roughly 300,000 clones listed, approximately 87% are singletons. Details on this clone: The same CDR3 arises from other DNA sequences in this sample as well.

J lost 3 bases, V lost 3 bases, and 0 bases had no gene match. Germline V gene data show CDR1 as SGDLS and CDR2 as YYNGEE. CDR3 size: 14 residues. This TCR was sampled from a woman between 50 and 59 years old who had recovered from COVID-19. The sample taken for sequencing was peripheral blood. The chain is built from TRBV9 and TRBJ1-3; 10 nucleotides line up with TRBD1. The CDR3 bases are TGTGCCAGCAGCGGGACAGGGGGTGGAAACACCATATATTTT. This codes for CASSGTGGGNTIYF.